These T cell receptor beta chains were read from a single sample in a study of OX40 agonist ivuxolimab in advanced cancers. TCRdb keeps only in-frame clones here, not all; method: immunoSEQ multiplex PCR. This table holds about 73,000 clones, approximately 86% found once. The material sequenced was CD4+ or CD8+ T cells sorted from blood, taken in a trial of the OX40 agonist ivuxolimab. The receptors derive from an adult with an advanced solid tumor such as melanoma, head and neck, liver or kidney cancer. Each CDR3 is given without its conserved first and last residue. Where a row states a size, it is once, few, many or the class of an expanded clone; other rows omit it.

V gene: TRBV5-1
J gene: TRBJ2-3
clone size: NA
CDR3 protein: ASSLAGDKADTQY

V gene: TRBV19
J gene: TRBJ1-1
clone size: NA
CDR3 protein: ASSPGQGAEAF

V gene: TRBV7-3
J gene: TRBJ2-1
clone size: NA
CDR3 protein: ASSSGQGGGEQF

V gene: TRBV7-9
J gene: TRBJ2-1
clone size: NA
CDR3 protein: ASSLVFPEQF

V gene: TRBV5-1
J gene: TRBJ2-3
clone size: NA
CDR3 protein: ASSLAGLAGSDTQY

V gene: TRBV19
J gene: TRBJ1-4
clone size: NA
CDR3 protein: ASSIGGQGSEKLF

V gene: TRBV29-1
J gene: TRBJ2-7
clone size: NA
CDR3 protein: SALVDRYEQY

V gene: TRBV19
J gene: TRBJ2-7
clone size: NA
CDR3 protein: ASSTGPGTGEYEQY

V gene: TRBV15
J gene: TRBJ2-1
clone size: NA
CDR3 protein: ATSRDLNSAYNEQF

V gene: TRBV14
J gene: TRBJ2-1
clone size: NA
CDR3 protein: ASSQDSGTINEQF

V gene: TRBV7-9
J gene: TRBJ2-7
clone size: NA
CDR3 protein: ASSPMGGRIYEQY

V gene: TRBV4-3
J gene: TRBJ2-7
clone size: NA
CDR3 protein: ASSQAPTGAYEQY

V gene: TRBV6-1
J gene: TRBJ1-1
clone size: NA
CDR3 protein: ASRTGPSNTEAF

V gene: TRBV5-5
J gene: TRBJ1-1
clone size: NA
CDR3 protein: ASSFSVTEAF

V gene: TRBV19
J gene: TRBJ2-6
clone size: NA
CDR3 protein: ASSTSGANVLT

V gene: TRBV19
J gene: TRBJ2-7
clone size: once
CDR3 protein: ASSIRGLSYEQY

V gene: TRBV18
J gene: TRBJ1-5
clone size: NA
CDR3 protein: ASSLNGQVNQPQH

V gene: TRBV6-6
J gene: TRBJ1-1
clone size: NA
CDR3 protein: ASKEGAMNTEAF

V gene: TRBV28
J gene: TRBJ1-2
clone size: NA
CDR3 protein: ASSLPPGKPIGYT

V gene: TRBV5-1
J gene: TRBJ1-4
clone size: NA
CDR3 protein: ASSSGTGGGTNEKLF

V gene: TRBV19
J gene: TRBJ1-5
clone size: NA
CDR3 protein: ASSGQGVPNQPQH

V gene: TRBV7-9
J gene: TRBJ1-5
clone size: few
CDR3 protein: ASSPDISNQPQH

V gene: TRBV7-9
J gene: TRBJ2-7
clone size: once
CDR3 protein: ASSRAADEQY

V gene: TRBV28
J gene: TRBJ1-6
clone size: NA
CDR3 protein: ASTQKGKVPPLH

V gene: TRBV28
J gene: TRBJ2-6
clone size: once
CDR3 protein: ASSLPGANVLT

V gene: TRBV27
J gene: TRBJ2-2
clone size: NA
CDR3 protein: ASSLSGTAGELF

V gene: TRBV7-2
J gene: TRBJ1-5
clone size: NA
CDR3 protein: ASSPLGSGNQPQH

V gene: TRBV9
J gene: TRBJ1-6
clone size: NA
CDR3 protein: ASSVSPVRGNSPLH

V gene: TRBV5-4
J gene: TRBJ1-2
clone size: NA
CDR3 protein: ASSLNRDRDPYGYT

V gene: TRBV6-5
J gene: TRBJ1-1
clone size: NA
CDR3 protein: ASRTQTGGTEAF

V gene: TRBV7-2
J gene: TRBJ2-3
clone size: once
CDR3 protein: ASSAARTSGGSTDTQY

V gene: TRBV5-1
J gene: TRBJ2-5
clone size: NA
CDR3 protein: ASSLYAGGKETQY

V gene: TRBV7-6
J gene: TRBJ2-6
clone size: NA
CDR3 protein: ASGQGAGANVLT

V gene: TRBV6-1
J gene: TRBJ2-5
clone size: NA
CDR3 protein: ASSDNRGVGETQY

V gene: TRBV7-2
J gene: TRBJ1-3
clone size: NA
CDR3 protein: ASSGGRDGRNTIY

V gene: TRBV9
J gene: TRBJ1-4
clone size: NA
CDR3 protein: ASSAGGDRRVEKLF

V gene: TRBV28
J gene: TRBJ1-5
clone size: NA
CDR3 protein: ASSLLLDSYSNQPQH

V gene: TRBV6-1
J gene: TRBJ1-4
clone size: NA
CDR3 protein: ASSEASGTINEKLF

V gene: TRBV10-2
J gene: TRBJ2-7
clone size: NA
CDR3 protein: ASRDRGIRYEQY

V gene: TRBV28
J gene: TRBJ2-5
clone size: NA
CDR3 protein: ASSFAGQGVETQY

V gene: TRBV30
J gene: TRBJ2-3
clone size: NA
CDR3 protein: AWRRGAGVADTQY

V gene: TRBV6-1
J gene: TRBJ2-1
clone size: few
CDR3 protein: ASSEAPGQGRNEQF

V gene: TRBV6-5
J gene: TRBJ2-2
clone size: NA
CDR3 protein: ASSYSNRVGSGELF

V gene: TRBV6-1
J gene: TRBJ2-5
clone size: NA
CDR3 protein: ASSEATSQETQY

V gene: TRBV18
J gene: TRBJ2-3
clone size: NA
CDR3 protein: ASSPLASGNTDTQY

V gene: TRBV7-8
J gene: TRBJ1-5
clone size: NA
CDR3 protein: ATRGNSNQPQH

V gene: TRBV5-5
J gene: TRBJ2-7
clone size: NA
CDR3 protein: ASRKGQENYEQY

V gene: TRBV5-8
J gene: TRBJ1-5
clone size: NA
CDR3 protein: ASSFRGQNSNQPQH

V gene: TRBV13
J gene: TRBJ2-5
clone size: NA
CDR3 protein: ASSPQDGTETQY

V gene: TRBV7-2
J gene: TRBJ1-6
clone size: NA
CDR3 protein: ASSSNRGNSPLH

V gene: TRBV18
J gene: TRBJ1-3
clone size: NA
CDR3 protein: ASNPGTGSGNTIY

V gene: TRBV11-2
J gene: TRBJ1-2
clone size: once
CDR3 protein: ASSLGQVGYGYT

V gene: TRBV7-9
J gene: TRBJ1-6
clone size: NA
CDR3 protein: ASSQEQGPNSPLH

V gene: TRBV5-1
J gene: TRBJ2-7
clone size: NA
CDR3 protein: ASTLTGTVGAYEQY

V gene: TRBV19
J gene: TRBJ2-4
clone size: NA
CDR3 protein: ASTTPLGTGGNIQY

V gene: TRBV27
J gene: TRBJ2-7
clone size: NA
CDR3 protein: ASSFVGPEYEQY

V gene: TRBV6-5
J gene: TRBJ2-7
clone size: NA
CDR3 protein: ASSYRTVGSSVEQY

V gene: TRBV28
J gene: TRBJ2-2
clone size: once
CDR3 protein: ASRLGTGELF

V gene: TRBV7-2
J gene: TRBJ1-2
clone size: NA
CDR3 protein: ASSPSDRVIGYT

V gene: TRBV5-1
J gene: TRBJ2-1
clone size: NA
CDR3 protein: ASRRDRSNTPNNEQF